This T cell receptor beta chain was identified during a study of blood T cell repertoires in COVID-19. CDR1 and CDR2 from the germline V gene are KGHDR and SFDVKD. V lost 6 bases and J 0 bases, leaving 8 bases between the germline ends. The CDR3 runs 13 residues. Per the original data handling: Amplifying reference gene primers gave estimates of nucleated cell counts. Clones were read by immunoSEQ multiplex PCR, and TCRdb kept only the in-frame ones, dropping some. Clone size and the V and J calls come from that table; the DNA yielded D and trimming. The sample has 250,000 to 350,000 clones, approximately 88% seen once. The cohort comprised adults aged about 18 to 90 years residing in under 25 US areas. This clone appeared a few times.

The chain combines TRBV24-1 with TRBJ2-7, with D perhaps TRBD2 (5 bases). The TCR was taken from a woman aged 35 to 49 who had recovered from COVID-19. The sample was PBMCs or T cells enriched from blood (not recorded which). In DNA, the CDR3 is TGTGCCACCAGTTTTGGGAGCTCCTACGAGCAGTACTTC. This translates into CATSFGSSYEQYF.